Listed below are T cell receptor beta chains from one sample, sequenced in a study of STAT3 mutations in large granular lymphocyte leukemia. Produced via immunoSEQ multiplex PCR; TCRdb's table is partial and in-frame only. The sample has approximately 42,000 clones, around 80% seen once. Sequenced material: PBMCs. The receptors were sampled from a human donor with T large granular lymphocyte leukemia. Some clones in this sample may be carry-over from other donors' samples. The CDR3 runs from the conserved cysteine through the conserved F or W. Fields, in order: J gene, V gene, CDR3 protein.

J gene: TRBJ1-6; V gene: TRBV6-5; CDR3 protein: CASSVYNSPLHF
J gene: TRBJ1-5; V gene: TRBV6-5; CDR3 protein: CASNHLNQPQHF
J gene: TRBJ1-5; V gene: TRBV7-2; CDR3 protein: CASSPDGAGQPQHF
J gene: TRBJ1-1; V gene: TRBV18; CDR3 protein: CASSLTGSFTEAFF
J gene: TRBJ1-6; V gene: TRBV4-3; CDR3 protein: CASSPTGGNSPLHF
J gene: TRBJ1-1; V gene: TRBV5-1; CDR3 protein: CASSGEGYTEAFF
J gene: TRBJ1-1; V gene: TRBV7-9; CDR3 protein: CASSPGQGPLNTEAFF
J gene: TRBJ2-3; V gene: TRBV19; CDR3 protein: CASSIHPRSTPDTQYF
J gene: TRBJ2-1; V gene: TRBV13; CDR3 protein: CASSLRSNEQFF
J gene: TRBJ1-5; V gene: TRBV19; CDR3 protein: CASRLPGPNQPQHF
J gene: TRBJ2-1; V gene: TRBV29-1; CDR3 protein: CSVEGVLGYNEQFF
J gene: TRBJ1-1; V gene: TRBV23-1; CDR3 protein: CASSQSGRGRDTEAFF
J gene: TRBJ1-6; V gene: TRBV2; CDR3 protein: CASKGGQYSYNSPLHF
J gene: TRBJ1-2; V gene: TRBV11-2; CDR3 protein: CASSLGGYGYTF
J gene: TRBJ1-2; V gene: TRBV6-5; CDR3 protein: CASSTSTGNYGYTF
J gene: TRBJ2-7; V gene: TRBV5-4; CDR3 protein: CASSTRQGGEQYF
J gene: TRBJ2-1; V gene: TRBV27; CDR3 protein: CASSIRGLAGGEQFF
J gene: TRBJ1-2; V gene: TRBV6-5; CDR3 protein: CASKIGQAFFYGYTF
J gene: TRBJ2-7; V gene: TRBV28; CDR3 protein: CASSFPTLGRTGSYEQYF
J gene: TRBJ2-1; V gene: TRBV19; CDR3 protein: CASSIQRGGRDEQFF
J gene: TRBJ1-1; V gene: TRBV19; CDR3 protein: CASSIRDSYTEAFF
J gene: TRBJ2-1; V gene: TRBV29-1; CDR3 protein: CSGAESSYNEQFF
J gene: TRBJ1-2; V gene: TRBV5-1; CDR3 protein: CASSSGQGVGYTF
J gene: TRBJ1-6; V gene: TRBV10-2; CDR3 protein: CASSEVGQGGSPLHF
J gene: TRBJ1-1; V gene: TRBV5-1; CDR3 protein: CASSLETPRNTEAFF
J gene: TRBJ2-2; V gene: TRBV7-6; CDR3 protein: CASSSGLAAELFF
J gene: TRBJ1-4; V gene: TRBV20-1; CDR3 protein: CSALQVEKLFF
J gene: TRBJ1-3; V gene: TRBV5-4; CDR3 protein: CASSLDQGSGNTIYF
J gene: TRBJ2-3; V gene: TRBV19; CDR3 protein: CASSIGGGYYTQYF
J gene: TRBJ2-4; V gene: TRBV29-1; CDR3 protein: CSVVDKLAKNIQYF
J gene: TRBJ1-5; V gene: TRBV5-5; CDR3 protein: CASSLAGRSNQPQHF
J gene: TRBJ1-2; V gene: TRBV28; CDR3 protein: CASTDPINYGYTF
J gene: TRBJ2-5; V gene: TRBV5-1; CDR3 protein: CASSYPQGETQYF
J gene: TRBJ1-1; V gene: TRBV14; CDR3 protein: CASSQVVPTRDPHRPNTEAFF
J gene: TRBJ2-5; V gene: TRBV5-1; CDR3 protein: CASSLGGTIETQYF